This paragraph covers one TCR beta chain sequence. This sample is part of a study of blood T cell repertoires in COVID-19. TCRdb keeps only in-frame clones here, not all; method: immunoSEQ multiplex PCR. The sample lists about 150,000 clones, 85% occurring once. The CDR3 contains 11 residues. V dropped 11 bases and J dropped 1 base, with 7 bases sitting between them. Germline CDR1 is MDHEN and CDR2 is SYDVKM. The chain combines TRBV28 with TRBJ2-3; D gene unclear. This sequence was found in a woman in her forties with active or convalescent COVID-19. The sequenced sample was peripheral blood. The CDR3: CARFGTDTQYF. The CDR3 DNA sequence: TGTGCCCGGTTCGGCACAGATACGCAGTATTTT.